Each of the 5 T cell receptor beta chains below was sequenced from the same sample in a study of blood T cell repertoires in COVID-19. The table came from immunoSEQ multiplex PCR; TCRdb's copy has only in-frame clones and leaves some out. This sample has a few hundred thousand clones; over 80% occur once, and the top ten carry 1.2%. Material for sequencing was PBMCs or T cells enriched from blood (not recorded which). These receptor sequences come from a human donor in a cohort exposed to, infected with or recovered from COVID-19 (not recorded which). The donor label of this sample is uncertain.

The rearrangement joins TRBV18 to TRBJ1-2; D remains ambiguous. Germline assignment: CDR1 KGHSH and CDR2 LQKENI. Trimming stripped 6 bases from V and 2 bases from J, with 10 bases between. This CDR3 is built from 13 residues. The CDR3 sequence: CASSSAENYGYTF. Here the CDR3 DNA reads TGTGCCAGCTCTAGCGCAGAAAACTATGGCTACACCTTC. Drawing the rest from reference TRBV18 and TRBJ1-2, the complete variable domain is NAGVMQNPRHLVRRRGQEARLRCSPMKGHSHVYWYRQLPEEGLKFMVYLQKENIIDESGMPKERFSAEFPKEGPSILRIQQVVRGDSAAYFCASSSAENYGYTFGSGTRLTVV.

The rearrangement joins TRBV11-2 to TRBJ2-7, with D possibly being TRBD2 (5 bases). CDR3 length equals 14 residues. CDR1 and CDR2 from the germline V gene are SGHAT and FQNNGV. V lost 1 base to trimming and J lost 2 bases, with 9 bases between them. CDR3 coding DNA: TGTGCCAGCAGCTTAGGAGGGATCCCCTACGAGCAGTACTTC. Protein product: CASSLGGIPYEQYF.

The CDR3 here is CASSPETGVYNEQFF. CDR3 in DNA: TGTGCCAGCAGCCCAGAGACAGGGGTCTACAATGAGCAGTTCTTC. The chain joins TRBV4-2 to TRBJ2-1; TRBD1 aligns across 8 bases. CDR3 length: 15 residues. V trimming: 4 bases; J trimming: 3 bases; junction bases outside the gene matches: 5. Germline values: CDR1 LGHNA, CDR2 YNFKEQ.

The DNA of the CDR3 is TGTGCTAGTGGTTTGCCAGGGGGCGGAACTGAAGCTTTCTTT. Translating it yields CASGLPGGGTEAFF. V is TRBV12-5 and J is TRBJ1-1; 8 bases fit TRBD1. V lost 2 bases to trimming and J lost 5 bases; unmatched junction nucleotides: 4. Looked up from germline, CDR1 is LGHNT and CDR2 is FRNRAP. The CDR3 consists of 14 residues.

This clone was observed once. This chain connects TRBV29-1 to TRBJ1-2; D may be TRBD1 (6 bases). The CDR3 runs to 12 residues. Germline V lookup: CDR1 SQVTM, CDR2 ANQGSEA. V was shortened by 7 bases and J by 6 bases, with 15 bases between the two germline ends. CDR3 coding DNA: TGCAGCGCATCACAGGGTAGAAATGGCTACACCTTC. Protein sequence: CSASQGRNGYTF.